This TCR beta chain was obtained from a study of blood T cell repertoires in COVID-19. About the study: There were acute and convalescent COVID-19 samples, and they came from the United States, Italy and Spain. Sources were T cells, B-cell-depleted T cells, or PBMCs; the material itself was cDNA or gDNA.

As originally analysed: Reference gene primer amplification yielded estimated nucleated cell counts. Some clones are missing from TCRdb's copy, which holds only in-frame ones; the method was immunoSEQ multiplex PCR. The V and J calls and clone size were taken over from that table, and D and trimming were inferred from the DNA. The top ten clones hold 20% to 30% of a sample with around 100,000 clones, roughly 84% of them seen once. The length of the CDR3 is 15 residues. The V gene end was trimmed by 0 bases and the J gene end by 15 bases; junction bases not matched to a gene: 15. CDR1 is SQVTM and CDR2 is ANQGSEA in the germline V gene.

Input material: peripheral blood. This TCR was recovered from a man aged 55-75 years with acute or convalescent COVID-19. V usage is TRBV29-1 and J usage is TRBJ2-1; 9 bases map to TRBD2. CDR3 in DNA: TGCAGCGTTGAAGAAGCCCAGACTAGCGGATACAAGCTGTTCTTC. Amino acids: CSVEEAQTSGYKLFF.